This T cell receptor beta chain emerged from a study of blood T cells in healthy people across ages (dated by TCRdb to about 2015). As for the study more broadly: In model experiments, template switching captured about one uniquely barcoded TCR beta cDNA molecule for every two T cells. To track age-related changes in TCR beta repertoire diversity, the study relied on deep sequencing normalized with unique cDNA molecular identifiers. The donors were split into four age groups: young (average 16 years), middle-aged (nearly 40), aged (over 55) and long-lived (over 75). To avoid experimental bias, donors of different ages were distributed randomly across sequencing lanes. For two donors (one aged 18 to 29 and one aged 80 or older), the study analyzed two additional independent replicas of 1 million unique cDNA reads from the same blood draw. What the authors observed across the whole study: Conclusive comparison of naive and antigen-experienced compartments was prevented by the profiling of bulk unsorted PBMCs. As age increased, observed TCR beta diversity per million T cells dropped in a roughly linear way, and a significant reduction was already evident by age around 41. The CMV infection status of donors was not known, potentially confounding age-related changes in expanded clonotypes. Total diversity estimates from one million sequenced T cells were considered lower bounds and underestimates. The long-lived group showed more naive CD4+ T cells, fewer expanded clones and increased TCR diversity than the aged group, suggesting age selection. There was a strong correlation between observed TCR beta diversity and the percentage of naive T cells measured by flow cytometry.

CDR1 and CDR2 are drawn from the germline V gene (reference sequence): MNHNY, SVGAGI. The CDR3, cysteine through phenylalanine, is 12 amino acids long. This entry keeps only the CDR3 DNA: 36 bases, framed from base 1. Systemically healthy Caucasian individuals from Russia, roughly 40 in total and aged about 6 to 95 years, were included as donors. Each donor gave approximately 9.3 milliliters of peripheral blood, collected into EDTA-treated Vacutainer tubes. Ficoll-Paque density-gradient centrifugation was used to isolate PBMCs, with at least 6.5 million per sample. Total RNA was extracted from PBMCs with Trizol reagent, with at least 5.5 micrograms obtained per sample. For every donor, an aliquot of PBMCs went through flow cytometry to measure the percentages of naive CD45RAhigh/CD27high T cells. Receptor amplification or capture employed 5' RACE. The sequencer was an Illumina HiSeq 2500. A second PCR of about 7 to 12 cycles was run with a J-beta primer mix and a sample-barcoded 5' primer. Each TCR beta cDNA molecule received a unique molecular identifier from a template-switch 5' adaptor carrying 12 random nucleotides. Each sample yielded at least 3 million CDR3-containing paired-end reads. All of the RNA was converted into first-strand cDNA using the Mint cDNA synthesis kit, with a TRBC-specific oligonucleotide serving as the primer. Following uracil-DNA glycosylase treatment, a first 18-cycle PCR with universal primers M1SS and BC2_uni_R was performed on all cDNA. Regarding the original processing steps: For normalization, 1 million high-quality reads were randomly selected from each sample, with every read carrying a distinct molecular identifier. Reads sharing molecular identifiers were discarded rather than binned into consensus sequences. MiTCR, set to a Q25 quality threshold and the strictest error-elimination algorithm, was used for CDR3 identification, clonotype clustering and error correction. A nonparametric unseen species model with Euler transformation was used to estimate a lower bound on total TCR beta diversity. Clones were called with MiXCR by TCRdb after fastp trimmed the public reads at Q25, and only in-frame beta chains were retained. Rows with a matching CDR3 protein are joined into one entry that keeps the most common DNA and genes. The V and J calls follow TCRdb's processing rather than the paper's. This sample gives about 1.6 million distinct CDR3 sequences in total; roughly a third of them show up just once. Jointly, the top ten make up around 11% of the sample.

This clonotype was observed a handful of times. Its antigen specificity is not known. Compared with germline, one end of the junction differs, possibly owing to a read error. The specimen sequenced was blood. The clonotype was recovered from a woman in her twenties or thirties in good health. The sequence is built from TRBV6-6 and TRBJ2-7, with a weak D call of TRBD2 (5 bases match). The nucleotide sequence is TGTGCCAACAGTTACTCTAGCTCCGAGCAGTACTTC. This translates into CANSYSSSEQYF.